This T cell receptor (beta chain) is from a study of cytomegalovirus exposure and HLA in healthy donors. The CDR3 runs 16 residues. J lost 3 bases, V lost 3 bases, and 13 bases had no gene match. The germline V gene has CDR1 GTSNPN and CDR2 SVGIG (reference sequence). On this clone itself: The target antigen is unknown.

A multiplex PCR was run with 60 Vbeta primers and 13 Jbeta primers. Data came from immunoSEQ multiplex PCR; TCRdb stores just in-frame clones and leaves some out. The table shows under 150,000 clones, with approximately 82% occurring only once. Study-level points and caveats: By a later analysis, the bulk of CMV-associated TCR beta chains appeared HLA-restricted.

The sequencing input was PBMCs. The clonotype originates from a man aged 45-60 years in good health and CMV-seronegative. This chain joins TRBV30 and TRBJ2-7; 8 nucleotides align to TRBD2. The CDR3, as DNA: TGTGCCTGGAGAGACAAGCGGGGGATATTTTTCTACGAGCAGTACTTC. Translation: CAWRDKRGIFFYEQYF.